This T cell receptor (beta chain) was captured in a study of T-cell reconstitution after alpha-beta-depleted transplantation in children. There are 14 residues in the CDR3. Unmatched junction bases numbered 8, after V lost 10 bases and J lost 2 bases. CDR1 SNHLY and CDR2 FYNNEI come from the germline V gene. A TCRbeta library incorporating unique molecular identifiers was prepared. TCRdb re-analysed the PCR reads in MiXCR, keeping a single row per CDR3 protein. The sample holds around 400,000 distinct CDR3 sequences, roughly a tenth seen once. There are many counts of this clonotype. The TCR was taken from a human donor who donated a stem cell graft to a child with acute myeloid leukemia. This specimen was PBMCs from the stem cell graft donor, taken from the stem cell graft. V gene TRBV2 combines with J gene TRBJ2-3; 8 bases are shared with TRBD2. This CDR3 reads CATNREGFTDTQYF. In DNA, the CDR3 is TGTGCCACTAACCGGGAGGGTTTCACAGATACGCAGTATTTT.